This T cell receptor (beta chain) was observed in a study of T-cell memory formation after mild COVID-19. This clonotype was detected a few times. The V gene's germline CDR1 is SGHRS and CDR2 YFSETQ. Trimming took off 4 bases at V and 5 bases at J, with 16 bases between the two ends. This CDR3 has 14 amino acids. 5'RACE with constant-segment primers yielded barcoded, UMI-tagged TCR alpha and TCR beta cDNA libraries. TCRdb fed the 5' RACE reads into MiXCR, producing one record per CDR3 protein. The repertoire includes roughly 110,000 distinct CDR3 sequences, 22% of them detected once, and 41% sits in the top ten.

The chain has TRBV5-1 and TRBJ2-7; D might be TRBD2 (6 bases). The TCR originated in a man aged 18 to 29 who had mild COVID-19 (a few samples of this study predate the infection). Cell type and time point are not known. Sequencing used PBMCs or a T cell subset sorted from them (not recorded which). The CDR3 here is CASSLGGLLHEQYF. DNA of the CDR3: TGCGCCAGCAGCCTGGGGGGTCTTCTTCACGAGCAGTACTTC.